One sample yielded the 21 T cell receptor beta chains listed below, sequenced in a study of T cell responses to AZD1222 COVID-19 vaccine. Only in-frame clones appear in the TCRdb table, and some are missing; sequencing was by immunoSEQ multiplex PCR. This table holds some 99,000 clones, about 89% found once. This material consisted of peripheral blood, taken on day 0 of AZD1222 vaccination. These receptor sequences come from an adult in good health.

The V call is TRBV15, the J call TRBJ1-5, with 8 bases lining up with TRBD1. Trimming removed 0 bases from V and 7 bases from J; junction bases left unmatched: 8. Germline CDR1 LNHNV, CDR2 YYDKDF (reference sequence). The CDR3 has 16 residues. CDR3 residues: CATSRDAGGPRQPQHF. CDR3 bases: TGTGCCACCAGCAGAGATGCAGGGGGCCCAAGGCAGCCCCAGCATTTT. The whole variable domain, filled in from reference TRBV15 and TRBJ1-5, reads DAMVIQNPRYQVTQFGKPVTLSCSQTLNHNVMYWYQQKSSQAPKLLFHYYDKDFNNEADTPDNFQSRRPNTSFCFLDIRSPGLGDTAMYLCATSRDAGGPRQPQHFGDGTRLSIL.

This chain links TRBV18 with TRBJ2-7, with D uncertain. This CDR3 has 12 amino acids. V was cut by 2 bases and J by 6 bases, with 8 bases left in between. In germline, CDR1 is KGHSH, CDR2 LQKENI. The CDR3 sequence is CASSPAFSEQYF. Here the CDR3 DNA reads TGTGCCAGCTCACCAGCTTTTTCCGAGCAGTACTTC.

Only a few counts were recorded for this clone. This chain uses TRBV18 with TRBJ1-5; no clear D. The CDR3 consists of 13 residues. With 4 bases removed from V and 4 bases from J, the gap between germline ends came to 8 bases. Germline lookup yields CDR1 KGHSH and CDR2 LQKENI. CDR3 amino acids: CASSRAPNQPQHF. The CDR3, as DNA: TGTGCCAGCTCACGCGCCCCGAATCAGCCCCAGCATTTT.

This clone was found a few times. The rearrangement uses TRBV27 and TRBJ1-6; tentatively, D is TRBD1 (6 bases). V was pared by 3 bases and J by 10 bases, with 13 bases between. Looked up from germline, CDR1 is MNHEY and CDR2 is SMNVEV (reference sequence). This CDR3 is built from 14 residues. The DNA for the CDR3 is TGTGCCAGCAGTTTCGGGGGCCTGGGGTCACCCCTCCACTTT. Translated: CASSFGGLGSPLHF.

The rearrangement joins TRBV6-1 to TRBJ2-2, with D maybe TRBD2 (5 bases). Germline CDR1 reads MNHNS; CDR2 reads SASEGT. This CDR3 comprises 15 residues. V was shortened by 5 bases and J by 0 bases, with 10 bases between the two germline ends. CDR3 DNA sequence: TGTGCCAGCAGTTTCGGGGTGGCGAACACCGGGGAGCTGTTTTTT. As protein: CASSFGVANTGELFF.

The gene calls are TRBV11-2 and TRBJ2-7; tentative D call: TRBD2 (5 bases). The germline gives CDR1 SGHAT, CDR2 FQNNGV. Trimming took off 5 bases at V and 7 bases at J, with 18 bases between the two ends. CDR3 length: 14 residues. DNA of the CDR3: TGTGCCAGCAGCCCTAGCTCCCTAGTATGGGAGCAGTACTTC. Translating it yields CASSPSSLVWEQYF.

The V gene is TRBV6-5, the J gene TRBJ1-1; D remains unclear. Germline CDR1 reads MNHEY; CDR2 reads SVGAGI. CDR3 length equals 14 residues. V lost 2 bases and J lost 8, with 15 bases in between. The DNA for the CDR3 is TGTGCCAGCAGTTACCGAGGTAGGGAGGCGGAAGCTTTCTTT. Encoded protein: CASSYRGREAEAFF.

This clone was picked up one time. The chain joins TRBV11-3 to TRBJ2-1, with D possibly called TRBD1 or TRBD2 (7 bases each). The CDR3 is 17 residues long. V was cut by 0 bases and J by 10 bases, with 22 bases left in between. The V gene's germline CDR1 is SGHNT and CDR2 YENEEA. The CDR3 loop is CASSLDRPGLPTGEQFF. CDR3 nucleotides: TGTGCCAGCAGCTTAGACAGACCGGGACTACCGACAGGGGAGCAGTTCTTC.

This clone was observed a handful of times. The chain is built from TRBV6-1 and TRBJ1-1; 7 bases line up with TRBD1. CDR3 length: 15 amino acids. V dropped 2 bases and J dropped 1; count of bases not matched to a gene: 4. Germline CDR1 and CDR2: MNHNS and SASEGT. CDR3 sequence: CASSEQGGTNTEAFF. The CDR3, as DNA: TGTGCCAGCAGTGAACAGGGGGGGACGAACACTGAAGCTTTCTTT.

The genes are TRBV11-2 and TRBJ1-1; D remains unclear. Trimming removed 1 base from V and 4 bases from J, with 10 bases in between. The germline gives CDR1 SGHAT, CDR2 FQNNGV. CDR3 size: 14 residues. The CDR3 sequence is CASSLVGRGTEAFF. The CDR3, as DNA: TGTGCCAGCAGCTTAGTTGGGCGGGGCACTGAAGCTTTCTTT.

This clone appeared a few times. The V call is TRBV24-1, the J call TRBJ2-1, with TRBD1 identical over 8 bases. With 3 bases clipped from V and 7 bases from J, the junction kept 7 bases outside the gene matches. The CDR3 runs 15 residues. Germline CDR1 KGHDR, CDR2 SFDVKD. CDR3 loop: CATSDHQGAQNEQFF. The CDR3 nucleotides are TGTGCCACCAGTGATCATCAGGGGGCGCAGAATGAGCAGTTCTTC.

This clone showed up just once. The chain couples TRBV7-8 to TRBJ1-1; the D is unclear. V gave up 6 bases and J gave up 1 base, with 12 bases separating them. Germline CDR1 reads SGHVS; CDR2 reads FQNEAQ. The CDR3 sequence is 14 residues long. The chain's CDR3 is CASSPQRANTEAFF. In DNA form, the CDR3 reads TGTGCCAGCAGTCCCCAGAGGGCGAACACTGAAGCTTTCTTT.

The CDR3 spells CASSGGAGTYEQYF. The CDR3 region has the DNA TGTGCCAGCTCAGGGGGGGCAGGTACCTACGAGCAGTACTTC. J is TRBJ2-7 and V is TRBV18; possibly TRBD2 for D (7 bases). V was pared by 5 bases and J by 2 bases, with 13 bases between. CDR3 length equals 14 residues. Germline CDR1 and CDR2: KGHSH and LQKENI.

This clone was counted once. This chain links TRBV18 with TRBJ1-1; D perhaps matches TRBD1 (5 bases). CDR1 KGHSH and CDR2 LQKENI come from the germline V gene. The ends were cut back, 5 bases at V and 5 bases at J, with 18 bases in the middle. The CDR3 extends over 15 amino acids. The CDR3 coding sequence is TGTGCCAGCTCATCCGTACAGGTAGGGGATACTGAAGCTTTCTTT. Protein product: CASSSVQVGDTEAFF.

The rearrangement links TRBV7-2 to TRBJ1-3; 7 bases are shared with TRBD1. Germline-derived CDR1 and CDR2 are SGHTA and FQGNSA. This CDR3 has 14 amino acids. V lost 5 bases, J lost 8 bases, and 9 bases stayed unmatched. CDR3 sequence reads: CASSPQGGLHTIYF. In DNA, the CDR3 is TGTGCCAGCAGCCCCCAGGGGGGTTTGCACACCATATATTTT.

This chain links TRBV25-1 with TRBJ1-6; 7 bases map to TRBD1. The V gene's germline CDR1 is MGHDK and CDR2 SYGVNS. The CDR3 length is 13 residues. With V trimmed by 8 bases and J by 4 bases, 2 bases remained unmatched. CDR3 protein: CASAGQYNSPLHF. DNA for the CDR3: TGTGCCAGCGCGGGACAGTATAATTCACCCCTCCACTTT.

The J gene is TRBJ2-5, the V gene TRBV2; tentatively, D is TRBD2 (7 bases). This CDR3 is built from 17 residues. CDR1 and CDR2 (germline): SNHLY, FYNNEI. V lost 9 bases and J 4 bases, leaving 27 bases between the germline ends. The CDR3 here is CASTFVRSGGGVETQYF. DNA for the CDR3: TGTGCCAGTACCTTTGTTCGGAGCGGAGGGGGGGTAGAGACCCAGTACTTC.

This chain connects TRBV9 to TRBJ2-1; perhaps TRBD1 as D (6 bases). This CDR3 has 16 amino acids. Germline assignment: CDR1 SGDLS and CDR2 YYNGEE. V lost 0 bases, J lost 9 bases, and 19 bases lay in between. CDR3 region: CASSVGGPGLWGEQFF. CDR3 bases: TGTGCCAGCAGCGTAGGGGGGCCCGGACTGTGGGGTGAGCAGTTCTTC.

The V call is TRBV3-1 (or the pseudogene TRBV3-2), the J call TRBJ1-5; D unclear. The CDR3 contains 14 residues. V lost 3 bases and J 2 bases, leaving 8 bases between the germline ends. The V gene's germline CDR1 is LGHDT and CDR2 YNNKEL (reference sequence). The CDR3 coding sequence is TGTGCCAGCAGCCAGGTTGGGGGCAATCAGCCCCAGCATTTT. This codes for CASSQVGGNQPQHF.

The chain recombines TRBV11-3 with TRBJ2-3, with D hard to call. The CDR3 length is 14 residues. The V end lost 5 bases, the J end lost 8 bases, and 17 bases lay between the germline ends. Germline V gene sequence: CDR1 SGHNT, CDR2 YENEEA. The CDR3 coding sequence is TGTGCCAGCAGCCCTACGTCCCCTCCCGGTACGCAGTATTTT. It translates to CASSPTSPPGTQYF. Together with reference TRBV11-3 and TRBJ2-3, the CDR3 gives the full variable domain: EAGVVQSPRYKIIEKKQPVAFWCNPISGHNTLYWYLQNLGQGPELLIRYENEEAVDDSQLPKDRFSAERLKGVDSTLKIQPAELGDSAVYLCASSPTSPPGTQYFGPGTRLTVL.

The chain links TRBV7-3 to TRBJ1-6; D is ambiguous. V was pared by 6 bases and J by 14 bases, with 20 bases between. Germline-derived CDR1 and CDR2 are SGHTA and FQGTGA. This CDR3 has 14 amino acids. This chain's CDR3 is CASSSGLVGSSLHF. The CDR3 nucleotides read TGTGCCAGCAGTTCCGGCCTTGTCGGGTCGTCCCTCCACTTT.